One and the same sample provided the 17 T cell receptor beta chains below, sequenced in a study of blood T cell repertoires in COVID-19. Clones were sequenced by immunoSEQ multiplex PCR, and TCRdb holds only the in-frame ones, with some missing. This sample has around 330,000 clones, with 89% found just once. The specimen sequenced was PBMCs or T cells enriched from blood (not recorded which). The receptors were sampled from a man in his sixties who had recovered from COVID-19.

The rearrangement uses TRBV3-1 (or the pseudogene TRBV3-2) and TRBJ2-5; TRBD2 matches 10 bases. V shed 4 bases, J shed 0 bases, and the junction held 8 bases outside the gene matches. Germline CDR1 and CDR2: LGHDT and YNNKEL (reference sequence). CDR3 length equals 17 residues. The CDR3 sequence: CASSLAGLAENQETQYF. CDR3 nucleotides: TGTGCCAGCAGCCTAGCCGGACTAGCGGAAAACCAAGAGACCCAGTACTTC.

The J gene is TRBJ1-3, the V gene TRBV6-6, with 7 bases aligning to TRBD1. This CDR3 comprises 17 residues. Per the germline V gene, CDR1 is MNHNY and CDR2 is SVGAGI (reference sequence). V shed 6 bases, J shed 2 bases, and the junction held 13 bases outside the gene matches. In DNA, the CDR3 is TGTGCCAGCAGCCGACAGGGTTCCAATTCGGCTGGAAACACCATATATTTT. It is translated as CASSRQGSNSAGNTIYF.

The chain employs TRBV3-1 (or the pseudogene TRBV3-2) and TRBJ1-2; 7 bases fit TRBD1. The CDR3 runs to 16 residues. From germline, CDR1 is LGHDT and CDR2 YNNKEL (reference sequence). V was pared by 2 bases and J by 0 bases, with 6 bases of the junction left unmatched. The CDR3 sequence is CASSQSVRGTNYGYTF. The CDR3 DNA reads as TGTGCCAGCAGCCAATCCGTCAGGGGGACTAACTATGGCTACACCTTC.

In this sample, this clone turned up once. The chain couples TRBV28 to TRBJ1-5; tentative D call: TRBD1 (6 bases). CDR3 length: 15 residues. Trimming stripped 0 bases from V and 7 bases from J, with 13 bases between. The V gene's germline CDR1 is MDHEN and CDR2 SYDVKM. CDR3 protein: CASSLWGARGQPQHF. The CDR3 nucleotides are TGTGCCAGCAGTTTATGGGGGGCGCGAGGACAGCCCCAGCATTTT.

This sequence joins TRBV7-2 and TRBJ1-1; perhaps TRBD1 as D (5 bases). Germline V lookup: CDR1 SGHTA, CDR2 FQGNSA. V dropped 4 bases and J dropped 0 bases, with 12 bases sitting between them. The CDR3 is made up of 15 amino acids. The CDR3 is CASSWGTGMNTEAFF. The CDR3 DNA reads as TGTGCCAGCAGCTGGGGGACTGGGATGAACACTGAAGCTTTCTTT.

The rearrangement links TRBV11-2 to TRBJ2-4; D unclear. The germline V gene has CDR1 SGHAT and CDR2 FQNNGV. The ends were cut back, 4 bases at V and 4 bases at J, with 11 bases in the middle. The CDR3 consists of 14 residues. The CDR3 DNA sequence: TGTGCCAGCAGCTCGCGGCGCGCGAAAAACATTCAGTACTTC. Amino acid sequence: CASSSRRAKNIQYF. The full variable domain, in which reference TRBV11-2 and TRBJ2-4 provide the parts outside the CDR3, is EAGVAQSPRYKIIEKRQSVAFWCNPISGHATLYWYQQILGQGPKLLIQFQNNGVVDDSQLPKDRFSAERLKGVDSTLKIQPAKLEDSAVYLCASSSRRAKNIQYFGAGTRLSVL.

V gene TRBV7-3 combines with J gene TRBJ1-2, with no clear D. The CDR3 loop spans 15 amino acids. Trimming pared 5 bases from V and 6 bases from J, leaving 19 bases between. Germline V gene lookup returns CDR1 SGHTA and CDR2 FQGTGA. The CDR3 DNA is TGTGCCAGCAGCGGAAGAGGGATCCGCATCCATGGCTACACCTTC. Its protein is CASSGRGIRIHGYTF.

The chain is built from TRBV5-1 and TRBJ1-1, with D perhaps TRBD1 (5 bases). Per the germline V gene, CDR1 is SGHRS and CDR2 is YFSETQ. The length of the CDR3 is 17 residues. V was cut by 0 bases and J by 1 base, with 16 bases left in between. The CDR3 spells CASSLAGGGSGNTEAFF. CDR3 DNA: TGCGCCAGCAGCTTGGCTGGGGGAGGGTCGGGGAACACTGAAGCTTTCTTT.

This clone appeared a single time. CDR3 DNA: TGTGCCAGCAGCGACCGACTAGCGGGAGGGCCGGTACGGAATGAGCAGTTCTTC. Protein product: CASSDRLAGGPVRNEQFF. This sequence joins TRBV21-1 and TRBJ2-1; TRBD2, the table's D call, lacks a check against the DNA. TRBV21-1 is a pseudogene locus. The CDR3 has 18 amino acids.

The chain carries TRBV6-2 or TRBV6-3 and TRBJ1-2; the D gene is possibly TRBD1 (5 bases). V was clipped by 5 bases and J by 6 bases, with 16 bases between them. CDR3 length equals 14 residues. The V gene's germline CDR1 is MNHEY and CDR2 SVGEGT. The CDR3 here is CASSNVQGWNGYTF. As DNA, the CDR3 is TGTGCCAGCAGTAACGTCCAGGGTTGGAATGGCTACACCTTC.

The chain couples TRBV24-1 to TRBJ2-5, with D maybe TRBD2 (5 bases). This CDR3 is built from 14 residues. Germline V lookup: CDR1 KGHDR, CDR2 SFDVKD. V gave up 1 base and J gave up 2 bases, with 7 bases separating them. The CDR3 region is CATSDLGGQETQYF. DNA for the CDR3: TGTGCCACCAGTGATTTAGGAGGTCAAGAGACCCAGTACTTC.

The chain employs TRBV5-1 and TRBJ2-7; no clear D. With 5 bases removed from V and 0 bases from J, the gap between germline ends came to 12 bases. The CDR3 spans 14 residues. The germline V gene encodes CDR1 SGHRS and CDR2 YFSETQ. CDR3 loop: CASSPVRSSYEQYF. The CDR3 region has the DNA TGCGCCAGCAGTCCCGTCCGGAGCTCCTACGAGCAGTACTTC.

The J gene is TRBJ1-4, the V gene TRBV5-1; TRBD1 might be the D (5 bases). CDR3 size: 14 residues. Germline V CDR1 and CDR2: SGHRS, YFSETQ. The V and J ends lost 3 bases and 6 bases respectively, with 12 bases between them. The CDR3 region has the DNA TGCGCCAGCAGCTCGACAGAATATCATGAAAAACTGTTTTTT. Its protein is CASSSTEYHEKLFF.

This chain connects TRBV18 to TRBJ1-5; possibly TRBD1 for D (5 bases). Trimming removed 8 bases at V and 6 bases at J, with 17 bases between. Germline CDR1 is KGHSH and CDR2 is LQKENI. This CDR3 comprises 14 residues. The CDR3: CASSPIQETQPQHF. The DNA for the CDR3 is TGTGCCAGCAGTCCCATACAGGAAACTCAGCCCCAGCATTTT.

J is TRBJ1-1 and V is TRBV12-3 or TRBV12-4; 7 nucleotides match TRBD1. This CDR3 has 13 residues. Unmatched junction bases numbered 1, after V lost 5 bases and J lost 1 base. The CDR3 bases are TGTGCCAGCAGTCGGGACAGGAACACTGAAGCTTTCTTT. This codes for CASSRDRNTEAFF.

In this sample, this clone turned up a few times. The chain has TRBV5-1 and TRBJ2-5, with TRBD2 matching over 8 bases. The ends lost 7 bases at V and 4 bases at J; junction bases unmatched: 12. CDR1 and CDR2 from the germline V gene are SGHRS and YFSETQ. The CDR3 loop spans 15 amino acids. The CDR3 loop reads CASSRLGLEGETQYF. The CDR3 region has the DNA TGCGCCAGCTCGCGTCTGGGACTAGAAGGAGAGACCCAGTACTTC. The full variable domain, in which reference TRBV5-1 and TRBJ2-5 provide the parts outside the CDR3, is KAGVTQTPRYLIKTRGQQVTLSCSPISGHRSVSWYQQTPGQGLQFLFEYFSETQRNKGNFPGRFSGRQFSNSRSEMNVSTLELGDSALYLCASSRLGLEGETQYFGPGTRLLVL.

J is TRBJ1-4 and V is TRBV2, with D perhaps TRBD1 (6 bases). The V gene's germline CDR1 is SNHLY and CDR2 FYNNEI. Trimming took off 5 bases at V and 3 bases at J, with 13 bases between the two ends. This CDR3 spans 15 amino acids. CDR3 in DNA: TGTGCCAGCAGTCGGGCAGGGGCTGCTAATGAAAAACTGTTTTTT. The encoded protein is CASSRAGAANEKLFF.